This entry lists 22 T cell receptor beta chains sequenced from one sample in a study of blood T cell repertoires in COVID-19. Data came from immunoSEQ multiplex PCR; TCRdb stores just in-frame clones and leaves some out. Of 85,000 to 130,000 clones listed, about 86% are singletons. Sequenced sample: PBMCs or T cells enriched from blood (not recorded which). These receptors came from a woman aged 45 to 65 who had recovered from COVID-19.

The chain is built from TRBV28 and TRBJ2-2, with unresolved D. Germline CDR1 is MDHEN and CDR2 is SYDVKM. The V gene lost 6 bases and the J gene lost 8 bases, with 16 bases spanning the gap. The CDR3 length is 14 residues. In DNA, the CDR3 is TGTGCCAGCAGCCAACGACAATCTCCTGGGGAGCTGTTTTTT. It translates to CASSQRQSPGELFF.

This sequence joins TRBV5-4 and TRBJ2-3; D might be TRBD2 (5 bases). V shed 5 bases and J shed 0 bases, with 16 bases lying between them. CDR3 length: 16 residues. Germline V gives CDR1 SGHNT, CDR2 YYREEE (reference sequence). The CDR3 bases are TGTGCCAGCAGAAGGACTCCCCAACTCAGCACAGATACGCAGTATTTT. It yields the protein CASRRTPQLSTDTQYF. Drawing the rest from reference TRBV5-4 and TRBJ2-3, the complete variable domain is ETGVTQSPTHLIKTRGQQVTLRCSSQSGHNTVSWYQQALGQGPQFIFQYYREEENGRGNFPPRFSGLQFPNYSSELNVNALELDDSALYLCASRRTPQLSTDTQYFGPGTRLTVL.

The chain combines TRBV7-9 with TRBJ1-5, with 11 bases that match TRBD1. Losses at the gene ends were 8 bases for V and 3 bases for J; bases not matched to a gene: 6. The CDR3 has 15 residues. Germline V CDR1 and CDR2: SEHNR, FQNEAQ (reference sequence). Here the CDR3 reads CASQGQGGVNQPQHF. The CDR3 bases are TGTGCCAGCCAGGGACAGGGGGGAGTCAATCAGCCCCAGCATTTT.

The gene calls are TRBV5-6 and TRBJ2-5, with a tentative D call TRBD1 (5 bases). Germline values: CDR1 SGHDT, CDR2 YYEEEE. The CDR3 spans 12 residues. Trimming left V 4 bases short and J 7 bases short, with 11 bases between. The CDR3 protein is CASSTGLGTQYF. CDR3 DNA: TGTGCCAGCAGCACAGGTTTGGGGACCCAGTACTTC. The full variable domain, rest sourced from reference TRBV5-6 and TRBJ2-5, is DAGVTQSPTHLIKTRGQQVTLRCSPKSGHDTVSWYQQALGQGPQFIFQYYEEEERQRGNFPDRFSGHQFPNYSSELNVNALLLGDSALYLCASSTGLGTQYFGPGTRLLVL.

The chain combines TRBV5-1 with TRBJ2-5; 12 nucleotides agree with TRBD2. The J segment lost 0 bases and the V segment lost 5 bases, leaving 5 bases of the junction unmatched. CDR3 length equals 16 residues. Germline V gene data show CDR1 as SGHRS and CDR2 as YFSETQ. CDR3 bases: TGCGCCAGCAGTCGGACTAGCGGGGAGTACCAAGAGACCCAGTACTTC. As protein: CASSRTSGEYQETQYF.

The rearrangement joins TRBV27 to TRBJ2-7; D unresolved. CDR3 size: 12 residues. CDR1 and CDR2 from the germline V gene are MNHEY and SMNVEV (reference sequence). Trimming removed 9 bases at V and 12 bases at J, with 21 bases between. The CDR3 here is CARPSGNYESYF. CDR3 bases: TGTGCCAGGCCGTCCGGAAACTACGAGTCGTACTTC.

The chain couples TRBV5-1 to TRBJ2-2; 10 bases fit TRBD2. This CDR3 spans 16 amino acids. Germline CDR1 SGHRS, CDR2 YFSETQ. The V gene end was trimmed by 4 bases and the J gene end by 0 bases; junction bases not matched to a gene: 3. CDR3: CASSPGLASNTGELFF. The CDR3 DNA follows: TGCGCCAGCAGCCCGGGACTAGCGTCGAACACCGGGGAGCTGTTTTTT.

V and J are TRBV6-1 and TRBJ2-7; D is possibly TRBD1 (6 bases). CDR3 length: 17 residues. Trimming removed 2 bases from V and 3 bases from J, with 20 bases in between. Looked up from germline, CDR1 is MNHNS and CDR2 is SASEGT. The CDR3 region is CASSEMGARQDFYEQYF. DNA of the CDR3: TGTGCCAGCAGTGAAATGGGGGCTCGACAGGACTTCTACGAGCAGTACTTC.

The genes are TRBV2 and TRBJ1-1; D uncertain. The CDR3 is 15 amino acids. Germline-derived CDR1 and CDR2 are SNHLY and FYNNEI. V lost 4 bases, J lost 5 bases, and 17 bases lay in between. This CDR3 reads CASSGGGSPETEAFF. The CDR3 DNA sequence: TGTGCCAGCAGTGGAGGTGGATCCCCGGAAACTGAAGCTTTCTTT.

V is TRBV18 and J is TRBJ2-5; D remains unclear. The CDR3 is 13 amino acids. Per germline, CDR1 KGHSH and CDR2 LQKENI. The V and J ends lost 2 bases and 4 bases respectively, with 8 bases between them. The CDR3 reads CASSPSLPETQYF. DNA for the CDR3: TGTGCCAGCTCACCAAGCTTACCAGAGACCCAGTACTTC.

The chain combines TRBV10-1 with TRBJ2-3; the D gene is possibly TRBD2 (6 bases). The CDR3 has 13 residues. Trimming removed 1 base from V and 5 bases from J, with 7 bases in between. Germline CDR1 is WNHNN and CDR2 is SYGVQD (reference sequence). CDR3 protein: CASSEWGEDTQYF. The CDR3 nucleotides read TGCGCCAGCAGTGAGTGGGGGGAAGATACGCAGTATTTT.

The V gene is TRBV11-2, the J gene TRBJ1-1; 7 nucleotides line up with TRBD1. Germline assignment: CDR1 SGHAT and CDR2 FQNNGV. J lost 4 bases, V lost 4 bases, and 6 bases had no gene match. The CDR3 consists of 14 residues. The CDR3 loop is CASSSYRGGTEAFF. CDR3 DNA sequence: TGTGCCAGCAGCTCATACAGGGGTGGCACTGAAGCTTTCTTT.

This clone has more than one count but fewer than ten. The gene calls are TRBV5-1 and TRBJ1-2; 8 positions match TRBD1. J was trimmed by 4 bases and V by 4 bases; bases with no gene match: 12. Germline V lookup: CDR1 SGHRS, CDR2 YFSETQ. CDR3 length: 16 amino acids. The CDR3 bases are TGCGCCAGCAGCACTGGGACAGGAGGCTCTCTCTATGGCTACACCTTC. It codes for CASSTGTGGSLYGYTF.

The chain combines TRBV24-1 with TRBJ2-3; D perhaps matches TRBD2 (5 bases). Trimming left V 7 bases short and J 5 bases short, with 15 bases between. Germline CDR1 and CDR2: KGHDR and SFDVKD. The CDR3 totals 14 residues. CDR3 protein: CATRHTGEGDTQYF. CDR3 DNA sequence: TGTGCCACCAGGCATACCGGCGAGGGAGATACGCAGTATTTT.

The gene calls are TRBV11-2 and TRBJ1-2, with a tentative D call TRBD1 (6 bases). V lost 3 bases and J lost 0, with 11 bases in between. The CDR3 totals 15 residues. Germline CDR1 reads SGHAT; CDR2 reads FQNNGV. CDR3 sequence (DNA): TGTGCCAGCAGCTTCGGCACAGGGACTAACTATGGCTACACCTTC. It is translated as CASSFGTGTNYGYTF.

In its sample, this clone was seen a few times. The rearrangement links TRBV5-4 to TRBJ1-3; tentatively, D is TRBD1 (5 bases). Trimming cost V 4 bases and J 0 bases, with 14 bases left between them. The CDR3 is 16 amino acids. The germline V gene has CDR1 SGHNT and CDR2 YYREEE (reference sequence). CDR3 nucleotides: TGTGCCAGCAGCCCGGGGACTGTCGGCTCTGGAAACACCATATATTTT. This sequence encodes CASSPGTVGSGNTIYF.

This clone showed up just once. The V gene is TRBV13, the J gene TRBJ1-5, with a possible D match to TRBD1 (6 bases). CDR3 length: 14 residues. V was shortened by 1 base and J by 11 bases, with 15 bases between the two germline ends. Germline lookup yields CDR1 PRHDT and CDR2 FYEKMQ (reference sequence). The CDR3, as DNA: TGTGCCAGCAGCTTAGCGGCAGGGGAAGGGACCCAGCATTTT. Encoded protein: CASSLAAGEGTQHF.

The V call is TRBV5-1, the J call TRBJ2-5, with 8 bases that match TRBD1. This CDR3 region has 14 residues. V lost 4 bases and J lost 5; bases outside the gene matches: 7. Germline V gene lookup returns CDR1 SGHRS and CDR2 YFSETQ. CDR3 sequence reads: CASSQGQGRETQYF. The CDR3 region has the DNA TGCGCCAGCAGCCAAGGACAGGGTCGGGAGACCCAGTACTTC.

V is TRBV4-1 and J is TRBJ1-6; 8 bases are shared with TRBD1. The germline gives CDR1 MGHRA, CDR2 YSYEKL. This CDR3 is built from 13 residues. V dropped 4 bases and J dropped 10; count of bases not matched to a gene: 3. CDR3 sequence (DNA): TGCGCCAGCAGCCCTGGACAGGGCTCACCCCTCCACTTT. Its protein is CASSPGQGSPLHF.

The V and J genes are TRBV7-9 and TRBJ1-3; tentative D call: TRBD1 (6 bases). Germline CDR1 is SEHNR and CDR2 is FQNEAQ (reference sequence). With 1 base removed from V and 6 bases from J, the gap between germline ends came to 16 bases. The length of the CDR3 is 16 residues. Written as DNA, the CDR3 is TGTGCCAGCAGCTTAGGAAGGATGGGGGCGACAAACACCATATATTTT. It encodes CASSLGRMGATNTIYF. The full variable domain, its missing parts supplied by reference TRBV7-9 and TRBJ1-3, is DTGVSQNPRHKITKRGQNVTFRCDPISEHNRLYWYRQTLGQGPEFLTYFQNEAQLEKSRLLSDRFSAERPKGSFSTLEIQRTEQGDSAMYLCASSLGRMGATNTIYFGEGSWLTVV.

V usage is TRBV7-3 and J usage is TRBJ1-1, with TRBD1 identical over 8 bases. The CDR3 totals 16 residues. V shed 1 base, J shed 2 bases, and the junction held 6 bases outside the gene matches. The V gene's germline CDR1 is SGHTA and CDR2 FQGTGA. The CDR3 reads CASSLNQGAGNTEAFF. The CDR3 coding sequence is TGTGCCAGCAGCTTAAACCAGGGGGCGGGAAACACTGAAGCTTTCTTT.

The DNA of the CDR3 is TGTGCCAGCAGTTCGGGACAGGGTACCACTGAAGCTTTCTTT. Amino acids: CASSSGQGTTEAFF. The rearrangement links TRBV6-5 to TRBJ1-1; TRBD1 matches at 9 bases. V lost 4 bases, J lost 4 bases, and 4 bases stayed unmatched. This CDR3 is 14 amino acids long. Germline CDR1 MNHEY, CDR2 SVGAGI.